This T cell receptor (beta chain) is from a study of blood T cell repertoires in COVID-19. On the study more broadly: From T cells, B-cell-depleted T cells, or PBMCs came the material, which was cDNA or gDNA.

Germline values: CDR1 SGHNT, CDR2 YYREEE (reference sequence). The CDR3 runs to 13 residues. V lost 5 bases and J lost 3, with 8 bases in between. TCRdb keeps only in-frame clones here, not all; method: immunoSEQ multiplex PCR. The profile shows tens of thousands of clones, 85% to 95% of them singletons. Sequencing used peripheral blood. The clonotype was recovered from a woman aged 55 to 70 with active COVID-19. V is TRBV5-4 and J is TRBJ2-2; maybe TRBD2 (5 bases). The CDR3 DNA reads TGTGCCAGCAGTTTTAGCGACACCGGGGAGCTGTTTTTT. Amino acid sequence: CASSFSDTGELFF.